The following is a T cell receptor beta chain sequence with its context. The data were obtained in a study of long-term antiretroviral therapy in people with HIV. Germline loops: CDR1 LNHNV, CDR2 YYDKDF (reference sequence). Between the trimmed V and J ends, which lost 0 bases and 0 bases, there was a span of 13 bases. This CDR3 has 17 amino acids. Sequencing relied on immunoSEQ assay v3.0, run at survey level. Profiled with immunoSEQ multiplex PCR; TCRdb holds only in-frame clones, not every one. The table lists about 33,000 clones, approximately 80% of them singletons. People in the study who had HIV all got their treatment in the United States. Cryopreserved PBMC, at roughly 0.85-11 million per sample, were present before DNA extraction.

The specimen was unsorted PBMCs, collected 3.1 years after starting antiretroviral therapy. This TCR came from a woman in her fifties or sixties with HIV. The V and J genes are TRBV15 and TRBJ2-3, with D tentatively TRBD2 (6 bases). CDR3 in amino acids: CATSREPAGLSTDTQYF. In DNA form, the CDR3 reads TGTGCCACCAGCAGAGAACCAGCGGGCCTAAGCACAGATACGCAGTATTTT.